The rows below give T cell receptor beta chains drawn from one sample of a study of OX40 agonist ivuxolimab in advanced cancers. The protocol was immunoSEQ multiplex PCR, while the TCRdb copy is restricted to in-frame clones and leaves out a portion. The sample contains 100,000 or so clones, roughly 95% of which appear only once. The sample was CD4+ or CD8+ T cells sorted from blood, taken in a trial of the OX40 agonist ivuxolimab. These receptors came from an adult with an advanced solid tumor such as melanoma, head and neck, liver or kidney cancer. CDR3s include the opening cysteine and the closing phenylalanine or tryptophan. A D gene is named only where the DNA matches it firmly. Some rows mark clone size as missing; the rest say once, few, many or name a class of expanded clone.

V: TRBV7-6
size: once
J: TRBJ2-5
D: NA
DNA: TGTGCCAGCAGCTTGAGGGGGACTGGAGAGACCCAGTACTTC
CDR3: CASSLRGTGETQYF

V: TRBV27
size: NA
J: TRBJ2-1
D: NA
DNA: TGTGCCAGCAGTCCGACGGATTACGGCAACGGAAATGAGCAGTTCTTC
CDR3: CASSPTDYGNGNEQFF

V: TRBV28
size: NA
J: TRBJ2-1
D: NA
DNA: TGTGCCACCGCGGGAAGACACAATGAGCAGTTCTTC
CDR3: CATAGRHNEQFF

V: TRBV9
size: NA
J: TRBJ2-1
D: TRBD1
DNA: TGTGCCAGCAGCACCGACAGGGGGCTCGGTGAGCAGTTCTTC
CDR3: CASSTDRGLGEQFF

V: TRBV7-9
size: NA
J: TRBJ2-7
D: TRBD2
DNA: TGTGCCAGCAGCTCTAGCTTGCTAGCGGACCAGGCCTACGAGCAGTACTTC
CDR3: CASSSSLLADQAYEQYF

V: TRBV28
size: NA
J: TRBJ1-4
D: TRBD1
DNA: TGTGCCAGCAGTTCCGGGACAGGGGTCGAAAAACTGTTTTTT
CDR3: CASSSGTGVEKLFF

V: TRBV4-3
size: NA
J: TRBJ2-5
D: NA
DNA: TGCGCCAGCAGCCAAGGCGGCAGCGCGGGCCAGTACTTC
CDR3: CASSQGGSAGQYF

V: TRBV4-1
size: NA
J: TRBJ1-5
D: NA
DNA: TGCGCCAGCAGCCAAGTATCAGGGGATCAGCCCCAGCATTTT
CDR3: CASSQVSGDQPQHF

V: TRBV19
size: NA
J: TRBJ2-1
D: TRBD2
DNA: TGTGCCAGTAGCCCGGGACTAGTCAATGAGCAGTTCTTC
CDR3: CASSPGLVNEQFF

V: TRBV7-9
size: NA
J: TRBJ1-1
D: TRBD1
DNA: TGTGCCAGCAGCTCACCCTTCCCGCACCCCGGGACAGGGAACGGTGAAGCTTTCTTT
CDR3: CASSSPFPHPGTGNGEAFF

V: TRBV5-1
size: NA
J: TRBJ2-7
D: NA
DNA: TGCGCCAGCAGCTTGGAATCTCCGGCAGAGGGGCAGTACTTC
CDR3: CASSLESPAEGQYF

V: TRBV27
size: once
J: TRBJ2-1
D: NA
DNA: TGTGCCAGCAGTTTGCGACAGCGAAATGAGCAGTTCTTC
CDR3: CASSLRQRNEQFF

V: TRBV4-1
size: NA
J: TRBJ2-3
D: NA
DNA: TGCGCCAGCAGCCAAGAAGGGACGCAGTATTTT
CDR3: CASSQEGTQYF

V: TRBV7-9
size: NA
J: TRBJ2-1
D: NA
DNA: TGTGCCAGTGCCCTGGGGCGGGAAAGTGAGCAGTTCTTC
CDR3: CASALGRESEQFF

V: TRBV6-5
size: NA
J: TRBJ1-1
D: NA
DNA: TGTGCCAGCAGTTACGCTCGTGAAGCTTTCTTT
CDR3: CASSYAREAFF

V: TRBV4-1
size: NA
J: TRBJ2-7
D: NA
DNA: TGCGCCAGCAGCCAAGGTTCAGGGTCAACCTACGAGCAGTACTTC
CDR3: CASSQGSGSTYEQYF

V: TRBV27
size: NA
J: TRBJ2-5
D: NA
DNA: TGTGCCAGCAGTTCCTCAGCAAACTTCCAAGAGACCCAGTACTTC
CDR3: CASSSSANFQETQYF

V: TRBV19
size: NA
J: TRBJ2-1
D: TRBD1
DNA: TGTGCCAGTAATATCCACTCCCGGGACAGGGTTAACAATGAGCAGTTCTTC
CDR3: CASNIHSRDRVNNEQFF

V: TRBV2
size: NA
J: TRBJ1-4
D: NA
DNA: TGTGCCAGCAGTGATGGACATAGCTTGAATGAAAAACTGTTTTTT
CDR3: CASSDGHSLNEKLFF

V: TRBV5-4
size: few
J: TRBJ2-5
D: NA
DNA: TGTGCCAGCAGCTCCCCTAGCCGGGGAGAGACCCAGTACTTC
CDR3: CASSSPSRGETQYF

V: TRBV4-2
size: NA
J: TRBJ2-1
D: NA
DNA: TGTGCCAGCAGCCAAGGGCGGAACAATGAGCAGTTCTTC
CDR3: CASSQGRNNEQFF

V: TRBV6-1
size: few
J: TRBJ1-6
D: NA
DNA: TGTGCCAGCAGTGAAGGTTCACCCCTCCACTTT
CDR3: CASSEGSPLHF

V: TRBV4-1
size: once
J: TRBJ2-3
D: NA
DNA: TGCGCCAGCAGCCAAGCTGACGGGTACACAGATACGCAGTATTTT
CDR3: CASSQADGYTDTQYF

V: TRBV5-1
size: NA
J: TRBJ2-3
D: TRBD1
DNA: TGCGCCAGCAGCACGACAGGGCCCCCAGATACGCAGTATTTT
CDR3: CASSTTGPPDTQYF

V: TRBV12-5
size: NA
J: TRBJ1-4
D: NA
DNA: TGTGCTAGTGGTTTGGTCGAGGGACTTATTAAAAGGGAACTGTTTTTT
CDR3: CASGLVEGLIKRELFF

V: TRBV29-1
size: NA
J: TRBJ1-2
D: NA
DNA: TGCAGCGTTGAAGAACCGTCCGGGGCCAATGGCTACACCTTC
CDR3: CSVEEPSGANGYTF

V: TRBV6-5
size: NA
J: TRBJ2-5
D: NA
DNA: TGTGCCAGCAGTTACGGAACCCTCCAAGAGACCCAGTACTTC
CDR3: CASSYGTLQETQYF

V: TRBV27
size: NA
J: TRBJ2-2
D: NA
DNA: TGTGCCAGCACCCCGTCACCCGGGAGAACGGTCGCCGGGGAGCTGTTTTTT
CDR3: CASTPSPGRTVAGELFF

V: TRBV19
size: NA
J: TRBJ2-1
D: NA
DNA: TGTGCCAGTAGTATAGATCGGGCGAGCCCCTCCTACAATGAGCAGTTCTTC
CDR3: CASSIDRASPSYNEQFF